The source of this T cell receptor (beta chain) is a study of neoadjuvant anti-PD-1 for oral cavity cancer. In the study overall: Nivolumab at 3 mg/kg was mostly given biweekly, three to four doses, pre-surgery.

From germline, CDR1 is MNHNY and CDR2 SVGAGI (reference sequence). Trimming cost V 6 bases and J 4 bases, with 16 bases left between them. The CDR3 contains 15 residues. General study points: Post-nivolumab, blood T cell clonality was significantly elevated in non-responders.

The protocol was immunoSEQ multiplex PCR, while the TCRdb copy is restricted to in-frame clones and leaves out a portion. The table lists some 14,000 clones, 60% to 80% of them singletons. Comment on this clone: Its target is unknown.

Time point indicated: after neoadjuvant nivolumab, at surgical resection. The starting material was PBMCs, obtained after nivolumab (anti-PD-1) treatment. The sequence came from a person aged 35 to 85 with oral cavity squamous cell carcinoma. The chain couples TRBV6-6 to TRBJ1-5, with D perhaps matching TRBD1 (6 bases). The CDR3 is CASRPATGYNQPQHF. The CDR3 DNA sequence: TGTGCCAGCAGACCAGCGACAGGCTATAATCAGCCCCAGCATTTT.